This T cell receptor beta chain was obtained from a study of beta chain features in type 1 diabetes. The CDR3 is 14 amino acids. Trimming removed 5 bases from V and 2 bases from J, with 10 bases in between. In germline, CDR1 is SNHLY, CDR2 FYNNEI. Sorted populations all exceeded 95% purity. Study findings and constraints: Whether HLA type influences TCRB rearrangement remained unresolved here. TCRB CDR3s from Type 1 diabetes patients were moderately but significantly shorter in all four CD4+ subsets.

Of the isolated RNA, all was reverse transcribed, and so the sequenced material was expressed TCRB transcripts. The average for stem cell-like memory T cell samples was 1 million to 1.3 million reads. Repertoires were generated with immunoSEQ multiplex PCR, while TCRdb's copy carries only in-frame clones and drops some. In the table there are over 100,000 clones, about two fifths of which are singletons. Details on this clone: The antigen is unknown.

The TCR comes from a woman younger than 30 in good health. The material sequenced was stem cell memory CD4+ T cells from blood. The chain combines TRBV2 with TRBJ1-3, with a weak D call TRBD1 (6 bases). The CDR3 sequence: CASSKQGAGNTIYF. CDR3 coding DNA: TGTGCCAGCAGTAAACAGGGAGCTGGAAACACCATATATTTT.